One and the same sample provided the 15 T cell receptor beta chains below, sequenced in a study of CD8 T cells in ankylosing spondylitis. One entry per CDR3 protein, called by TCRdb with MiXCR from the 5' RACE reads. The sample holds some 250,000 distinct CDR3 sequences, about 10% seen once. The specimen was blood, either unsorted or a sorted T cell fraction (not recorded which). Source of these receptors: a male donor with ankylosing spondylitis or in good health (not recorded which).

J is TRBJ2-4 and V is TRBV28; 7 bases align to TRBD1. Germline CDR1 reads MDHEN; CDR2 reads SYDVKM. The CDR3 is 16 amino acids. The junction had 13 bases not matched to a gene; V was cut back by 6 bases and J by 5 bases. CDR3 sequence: CASSPIPTGTENIQYF. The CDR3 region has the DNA TGTGCCAGCAGCCCCATACCCACCGGGACAGAAAACATTCAGTACTTC. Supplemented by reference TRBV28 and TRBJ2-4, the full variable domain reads DVKVTQSSRYLVKRTGEKVFLECVQDMDHENMFWYRQDPGLGLRLIYFSYDVKMKEKGDIPEGYSVSREKKERFSLILESASTNQTSMYLCASSPIPTGTENIQYFGAGTRLSVL.

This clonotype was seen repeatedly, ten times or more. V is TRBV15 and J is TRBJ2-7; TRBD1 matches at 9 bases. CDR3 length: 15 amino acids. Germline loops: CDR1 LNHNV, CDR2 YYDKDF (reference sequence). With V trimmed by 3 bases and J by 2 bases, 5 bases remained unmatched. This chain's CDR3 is CATSSGQGLTYEQYF. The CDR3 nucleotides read TGTGCCACCAGCAGTGGACAGGGGTTAACCTACGAGCAGTACTTC.

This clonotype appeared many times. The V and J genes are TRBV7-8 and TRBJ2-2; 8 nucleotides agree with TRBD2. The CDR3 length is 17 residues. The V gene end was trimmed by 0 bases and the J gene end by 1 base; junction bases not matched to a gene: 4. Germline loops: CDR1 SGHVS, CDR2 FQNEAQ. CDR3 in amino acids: CASSLAGRGGNTGELFF. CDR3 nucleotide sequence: TGTGCCAGCAGCTTAGCGGGACGGGGGGGGAACACCGGGGAGCTGTTTTTT.

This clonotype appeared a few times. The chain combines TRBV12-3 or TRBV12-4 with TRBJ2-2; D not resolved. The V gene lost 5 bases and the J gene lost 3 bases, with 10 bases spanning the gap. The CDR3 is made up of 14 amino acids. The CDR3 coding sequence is TGTGCCAGCAGTAGCCCCCCAGACACCGGGGAGCTGTTTTTT. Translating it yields CASSSPPDTGELFF.

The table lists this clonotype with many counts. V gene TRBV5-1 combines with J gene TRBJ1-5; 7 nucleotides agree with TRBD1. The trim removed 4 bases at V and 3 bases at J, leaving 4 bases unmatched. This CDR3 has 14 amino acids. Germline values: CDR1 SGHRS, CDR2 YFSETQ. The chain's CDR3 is CASSLGTDNQPQHF. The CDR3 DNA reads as TGCGCCAGCAGCCTGGGGACAGACAATCAGCCCCAGCATTTT.

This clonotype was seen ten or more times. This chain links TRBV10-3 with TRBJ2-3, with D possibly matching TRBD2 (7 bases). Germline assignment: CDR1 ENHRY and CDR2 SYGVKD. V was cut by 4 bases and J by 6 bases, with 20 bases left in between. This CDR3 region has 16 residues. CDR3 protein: CAISASGGRLGDTQYF. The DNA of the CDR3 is TGTGCCATCAGTGCCTCCGGGGGGCGTCTTGGGGATACGCAGTATTTT.

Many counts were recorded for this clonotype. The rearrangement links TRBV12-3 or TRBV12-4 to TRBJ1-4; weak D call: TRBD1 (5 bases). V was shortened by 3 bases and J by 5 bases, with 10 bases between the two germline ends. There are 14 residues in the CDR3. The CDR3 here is CASSLGLNNEKLFF. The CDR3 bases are TGTGCCAGCAGTTTGGGGCTGAACAATGAAAAACTGTTTTTT.

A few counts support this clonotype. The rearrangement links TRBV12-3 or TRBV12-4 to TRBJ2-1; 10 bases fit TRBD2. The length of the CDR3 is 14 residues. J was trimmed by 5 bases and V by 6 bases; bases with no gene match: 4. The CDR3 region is CASSPTSGHNEQFF. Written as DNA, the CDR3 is TGTGCCAGCAGCCCGACTAGCGGGCACAATGAGCAGTTCTTC.

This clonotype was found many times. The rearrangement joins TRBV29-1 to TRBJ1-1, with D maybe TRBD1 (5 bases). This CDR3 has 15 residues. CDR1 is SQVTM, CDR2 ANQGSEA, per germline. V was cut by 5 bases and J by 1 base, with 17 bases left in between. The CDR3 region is CSVYAGWGSNTEAFF. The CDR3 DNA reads TGCAGCGTTTACGCCGGGTGGGGGTCGAACACTGAAGCTTTCTTT. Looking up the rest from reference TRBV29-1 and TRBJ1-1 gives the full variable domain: SAVISQKPSRDICQRGTSLTIQCQVDSQVTMMFWYRQQPGQSLTLIATANQGSEATYESGFVIDKFPISRPNLTFSTLTVSNMSPEDSSIYLCSVYAGWGSNTEAFFGQGTRLTVV.

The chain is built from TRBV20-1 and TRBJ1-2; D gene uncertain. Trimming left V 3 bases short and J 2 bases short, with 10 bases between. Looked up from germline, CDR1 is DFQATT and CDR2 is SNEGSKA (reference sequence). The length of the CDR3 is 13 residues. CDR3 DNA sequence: TGCAGTGCTAGTCCGAACTTAAACTATGGCTACACCTTC. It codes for CSASPNLNYGYTF.

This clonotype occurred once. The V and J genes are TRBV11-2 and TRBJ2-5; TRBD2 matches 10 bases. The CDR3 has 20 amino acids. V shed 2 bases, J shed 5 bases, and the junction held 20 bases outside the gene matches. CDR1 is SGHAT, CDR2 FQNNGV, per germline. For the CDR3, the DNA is TGTGCCAGCAGCTTATATGATATTCGACTAGCGGGCTCGCCTTCCGAGACCCAGTACTTC. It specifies CASSLYDIRLAGSPSETQYF.

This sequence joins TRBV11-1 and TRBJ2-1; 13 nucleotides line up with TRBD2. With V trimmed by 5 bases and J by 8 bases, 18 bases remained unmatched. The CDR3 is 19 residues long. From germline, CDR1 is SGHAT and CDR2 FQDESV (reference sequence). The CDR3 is CASSPPPLAGGPVSDEQFF. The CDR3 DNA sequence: TGTGCCAGCAGCCCCCCCCCACTAGCGGGGGGGCCAGTATCCGATGAGCAGTTCTTC.

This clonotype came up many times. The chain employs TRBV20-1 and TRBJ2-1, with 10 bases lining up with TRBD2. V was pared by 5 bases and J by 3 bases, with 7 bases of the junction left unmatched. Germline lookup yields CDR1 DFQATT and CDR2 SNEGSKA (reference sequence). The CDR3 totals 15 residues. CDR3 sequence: CSASRAGGIYNEQFF. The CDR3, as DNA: TGCAGTGCTTCTCGAGCGGGGGGGATCTACAATGAGCAGTTCTTC.

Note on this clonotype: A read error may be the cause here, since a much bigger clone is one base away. CDR3 amino acids: CGSSVSTGAREKLFF. DNA for the CDR3: TGTGGCAGCAGTGTATCGACAGGGGCGAGGGAAAAACTGTTTTTT. V gene TRBV25-1 combines with J gene TRBJ1-4, with TRBD1 matching over 8 bases. This CDR3 contains 15 residues. Germline CDR1 reads MGHDK; CDR2 reads SYGVNS.

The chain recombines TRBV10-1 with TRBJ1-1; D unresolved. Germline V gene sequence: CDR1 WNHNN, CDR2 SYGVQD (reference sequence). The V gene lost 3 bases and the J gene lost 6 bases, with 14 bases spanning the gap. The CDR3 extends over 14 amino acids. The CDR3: CASSDSKGNAEAFF. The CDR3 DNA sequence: TGCGCCAGCAGTGATTCCAAGGGTAACGCTGAAGCTTTCTTT.